This is a list of T cell receptor beta chains from one sample in a study of Ad26.COV2.S vaccination and SARS-CoV-2 variants. Sequenced by immunoSEQ multiplex PCR; TCRdb stores in-frame clones only, minus some. Here the sample spans 350,000 to 600,000 clones, roughly nine tenths being singletons. The sample in question was peripheral blood, obtained in a trial of Ad26.COV2.S vaccine versus placebo. Receptors were obtained from a person aged 18-65 years who received the Ad26.COV2.S COVID-19 vaccine or a placebo. CDR3s include the opening cysteine and the closing phenylalanine or tryptophan. The D gene is left open where the match is weak. Size is stated for part of the rows, as once, few or many counts, or as a class when the clone is expanded.

CASSPGSLVNTEAFF	TGCGCCAGCAGCCCAGGATCGCTGGTGAACACTGAAGCTTTCTTT	15	-	TRBV5-1	TRBJ1-1	-
CASSSGQGSLVTQYF	TGTGCCAGCAGCTCCGGACAGGGCAGTTTGGTCACCCAGTACTTC	15	TRBD1	TRBV7-9	TRBJ2-5	-
CASSSQGRSDTQYF	TGTGCCAGCAGCTCCCAGGGTAGGTCAGATACGCAGTATTTT	14	-	TRBV11-2	TRBJ2-3	-
CASSLRQAGGYTF	TGTGCCAGCAGCTTAAGGCAGGCAGGAGGCTACACCTTC	13	-	TRBV7-2	TRBJ1-2	-
CASSLVAVSYEQYF	TGCGCCAGCAGCTTGGTGGCCGTTTCCTACGAGCAGTACTTC	14	-	TRBV5-1	TRBJ2-7	-
CASRYNQETQYF	TGTGCCAGCAGATACAACCAAGAGACCCAGTACTTC	12	-	TRBV7-9	TRBJ2-5	-
CASGLGGPQHF	TGTGCTAGTGGGTTAGGGGGGCCCCAGCATTTT	11	-	TRBV12-5	TRBJ1-5	-
CASRPSGNSYNEQFF	TGTGCCAGCAGACCTAGCGGGAACTCCTACAATGAGCAGTTCTTC	15	TRBD2	TRBV6-5	TRBJ2-1	-
CASSAWRLRTDTQYF	TGTGCCAGCAGCGCCTGGCGGCTTAGAACAGATACGCAGTATTTT	15	-	TRBV6-5	TRBJ2-3	-
CAWSLTAGQPQHF	TGTGCCTGGAGTTTGACAGCGGGCCAGCCCCAGCATTTT	13	-	TRBV30	TRBJ1-5	-
CASSSPGHLLYGYTF	TGTGCCAGCAGTTCACCGGGTCACCTTCTATATGGCTACACCTTC	15	-	TRBV6-5	TRBJ1-2	-
CSASTWTGGLNYGYTF	TGCAGTGCTAGTACTTGGACAGGGGGTTTGAACTATGGCTACACCTTC	16	TRBD1	TRBV20-1	TRBJ1-2	-
CASSSLQGAREQFF	TGTGCCAGCAGCTCACTTCAGGGAGCCAGGGAGCAGTTCTTC	14	-	TRBV11-2	TRBJ2-1	-
CASSLANTGELFF	TGTGCCAGCAGTCTAGCGAACACCGGGGAGCTGTTTTTT	13	-	TRBV6-7	TRBJ2-2	-
CASSQEGGAGANVLTF	TGCGCCAGCAGCCAAGAAGGGGGGGCTGGGGCCAACGTCCTGACTTTC	16	-	TRBV4-3	TRBJ2-6	many
CASSPREAYPGGGYTF	TGTGCCAGCAGCCCGAGGGAAGCCTACCCTGGTGGTGGCTACACCTTC	16	-	TRBV7-9	TRBJ1-2	-
CASSYLSGGYGYTF	TGTGCCAGCAGTTATCTTTCAGGGGGTTATGGCTACACCTTC	14	TRBD1	TRBV6-5	TRBJ1-2	-
CASSYSGGANYGYTF	TGTGCCAGCAGTTACTCGGGGGGTGCTAACTATGGCTACACCTTC	15	-	TRBV6-5	TRBJ1-2	-
CATYFRNSSYNEQFF	TGTGCCACCTACTTCCGCAACTCCTCCTACAATGAGCAGTTCTTC	15	-	TRBV7-8	TRBJ2-1	-
CAISELRDEQFF	TGTGCCATCAGTGAGCTGCGGGATGAGCAGTTCTTC	12	-	TRBV10-3	TRBJ2-1	-
CASSSSDRNNSPLHF	TGTGCCAGCAGTTCAAGTGACAGAAATAATTCACCCCTCCACTTT	15	-	TRBV6-5	TRBJ1-6	-
CASSSGQPSFYEQYF	TGCGCCAGCAGCTCCGGACAGCCATCCTTCTACGAGCAGTACTTC	15	-	TRBV5-1	TRBJ2-7	-
CASSPRALEKLFF	TGTGCCAGCAGCCCCAGGGCTCTTGAAAAACTGTTTTTT	13	-	TRBV7-2	TRBJ1-4	-
CASSVGSTDYGYTF	TGTGCCAGCAGCGTAGGTTCGACAGACTATGGCTACACCTTC	14	-	TRBV9	TRBJ1-2	-
CASSVLGTGGGHTQYF	TGTGCCAGCAGCGTACTTGGGACAGGGGGCGGACATACGCAGTATTTT	16	TRBD1	TRBV9	TRBJ2-3	-
CASRIMGNEKLFF	TGTGCCAGCAGGATAATGGGGAATGAAAAACTGTTTTTT	13	-	TRBV12-3/TRBV12-4	TRBJ1-4	-
CASTLEGPAYLNYGYTF	TGTGCCAGTACCCTAGAGGGCCCAGCCTACCTCAACTATGGCTACACCTTC	17	-	TRBV19	TRBJ1-2	-
CASSANRDSYGYTF	TGTGCCAGTAGTGCCAACAGGGACTCCTATGGCTACACCTTC	14	-	TRBV19	TRBJ1-2	-
CAWARDNYSNQPQHF	TGTGCCTGGGCCCGGGACAACTATAGCAATCAGCCCCAGCATTTT	15	-	TRBV30	TRBJ1-5	-
CASSGGGLAGVGEQFF	TGCGCCAGCAGTGGTGGGGGACTAGCGGGAGTAGGTGAGCAGTTCTTC	16	TRBD2	TRBV10-1	TRBJ2-1	-
CASRRGGSWEKLFF	TGTGCCAGCAGGCGGGGCGGGAGCTGGGAAAAACTGTTTTTT	14	-	TRBV6-5	TRBJ1-4	-
CASTRTLDSPGTQYF	TGTGCCAGTACCCGAACCTTAGACAGCCCTGGGACCCAGTACTTC	15	-	TRBV19	TRBJ2-5	-
CASSYSGPGAGNSPLHF	TGTGCCAGCAGTTACTCGGGCCCTGGGGCCGGGAATTCACCCCTCCACTTT	17	-	TRBV6-2/TRBV6-3	TRBJ1-6	-
CASRPSGGAGASYEQYF	TGCGCCAGCAGACCTAGCGGGGGGGCGGGGGCTTCCTACGAGCAGTACTTC	17	TRBD2	TRBV5-1	TRBJ2-7	-
CASSEWGNNEQFF	TGTGCCAGCAGCGAGTGGGGAAACAATGAGCAGTTCTTC	13	-	TRBV9	TRBJ2-1	-
CASSLAPRARTGELFF	TGTGCCAGCAGCCTAGCACCTAGAGCCCGTACCGGGGAGCTGTTTTTT	16	-	TRBV7-2	TRBJ2-2	few
CAWSVMNGPTRKLFF	TGTGCCTGGAGTGTCATGAATGGACCCACAAGAAAACTGTTTTTT	15	-	TRBV30	TRBJ1-4	-
CASSLAGITGELFF	TGTGCCAGCAGCTTGGCAGGGATCACCGGGGAGCTGTTTTTT	14	-	TRBV5-5	TRBJ2-2	-
CASRPQGVVSQPQHF	TGTGCCAGCAGACCGCAGGGGGTTGTATCCCAGCCCCAGCATTTT	15	TRBD1	TRBV2	TRBJ1-5	-
CASSNGPITSYEQYF	TGTGCCAGCAGCAACGGGCCTATAACCTCCTACGAGCAGTACTTC	15	-	TRBV21-1	TRBJ2-7	once
CASSQAPLAGDTDTQYF	TGTGCCAGCAGCCAGGCTCCCTTAGCGGGAGACACAGATACGCAGTATTTT	17	TRBD2	TRBV3-1/TRBV3-2	TRBJ2-3	few
CASSPVASYNSPLHF	TGTGCCAGCAGCCCGGTCGCCTCCTATAATTCACCCCTCCACTTT	15	-	TRBV27	TRBJ1-6	-
CASSVRDVNEQYF	TGTGCCAGCAGTGTGAGGGATGTCAACGAGCAGTACTTC	13	-	TRBV2	TRBJ2-7	-
CAWSVGTGGSDGYTF	TGTGCCTGGAGTGTAGGGACAGGTGGTTCGGATGGCTACACCTTC	15	TRBD1	TRBV30	TRBJ1-2	-
CASSNLAGETYEQYF	TGTGCCAGTAGTAACTTGGCAGGGGAGACCTACGAGCAGTACTTC	15	-	TRBV19	TRBJ2-7	once
CASSLGSGISGYGYTF	TGCGCCAGCAGCTTAGGATCGGGGATCTCCGGCTATGGCTACACCTTC	16	-	TRBV5-1	TRBJ1-2	-
CASNTAYNSPLHF	TGTGCCAGCAACACAGCCTATAATTCACCCCTCCACTTT	13	-	TRBV25-1	TRBJ1-6	-
CASSEGGWEGRNEQFF	TGTGCCAGCAGTGAAGGGGGGTGGGAGGGCCGGAATGAGCAGTTCTTC	16	TRBD2	TRBV25-1	TRBJ2-1	-
CASSLWPQDTEAFF	TGTGCCAGCAGCTTATGGCCCCAAGACACTGAAGCTTTCTTT	14	-	TRBV7-2	TRBJ1-1	-
CAWSARGSQPQHF	TGTGCCTGGTCTGCGAGGGGGAGTCAGCCCCAGCATTTT	13	-	TRBV30	TRBJ1-5	-
CASSYGISSNQPQHF	TGTGCCAGCAGTTACGGAATCTCTAGCAATCAGCCCCAGCATTTT	15	-	TRBV5-8	TRBJ1-5	few
CASSLGRYTEAFF	TGTGCCAGCAGCTTAGGGAGATACACTGAAGCTTTCTTT	13	-	TRBV7-9	TRBJ1-1	-
CAWRLDDGKLFF	TGTGCCTGGAGGTTGGACGATGGAAAACTGTTTTTT	12	-	TRBV30	TRBJ1-4	-
CASSPGLAGVGPDTQYF	TGTGCCAGCAGTCCGGGACTAGCGGGAGTGGGCCCAGATACGCAGTATTTT	17	TRBD2	TRBV28	TRBJ2-3	once
CASSLARRQGYHEQYF	TGTGCCAGCAGCTTAGCGCGACGACAGGGGTACCACGAGCAGTACTTC	16	TRBD1	TRBV7-8	TRBJ2-7	-
CASSLRGAIYGYTF	TGTGCCAGCAGCCTACGGGGGGCGATCTATGGCTACACCTTC	14	-	TRBV5-8	TRBJ1-2	-
CASSYSAGYGYTF	TGTGCCAGCAGTTACTCGGCAGGGTATGGCTACACCTTC	13	-	TRBV6-5	TRBJ1-2	-
CASSIDTGTGNYGYTF	TGTGCCAGTAGTATAGATACCGGGACAGGAAACTATGGCTACACCTTC	16	TRBD1	TRBV19	TRBJ1-2	-
CASSEWERQPQHF	TGTGCCAGCAGTGAGTGGGAGCGGCAGCCCCAGCATTTT	13	-	TRBV2	TRBJ1-5	-
CASSRGQGPYYEQYF	TGTGCCAGCAGTCGCGGACAGGGCCCATACTACGAGCAGTACTTC	15	TRBD1	TRBV28	TRBJ2-7	-